Listed below are T cell receptor beta chains from one sample, sequenced in a study of shared clonotypes between healthy human individuals. The protocol was immunoSEQ multiplex PCR, while the TCRdb copy is restricted to in-frame clones and leaves out a portion. The sample gives millions of clones, more than 80% of which show up once; under 0.45% is in the top ten. Sequenced input: naive CD4+ T cells from PBMCs. These receptors originate from a man between 18 and 29 years old in good health. Some clones in this sample may be carry-over from other donors' samples. Both conserved end residues are part of each CDR3. A D gene is named only where the DNA matches it firmly. Clone size is not always given. Where it is, it says once, few, many or a class for expanded clones.

v_call,clone_size,d_call,j_call,cdr3_nt,cdr3_aa
TRBV7-2,NA,NA,TRBJ2-3,TGTGCCAGCAGCTTTACCCTGGCAAGGCCCCGGGATACGCAGTATTTT,CASSFTLARPRDTQYF
TRBV5-1,NA,NA,TRBJ2-6,TGCGCCAGCAGCTATGAACCCTCTGGGGCCAACGTCCTGACTTTC,CASSYEPSGANVLTF
TRBV6-5,once,NA,TRBJ2-3,TGTGCCAGCAGTCTTCACAGGGTTGCAGATACGCAGTATTTT,CASSLHRVADTQYF
TRBV7-9,NA,NA,TRBJ2-2,TGTGCCAGCAGCTTAGACACCGGGGAGCTGTTTTTT,CASSLDTGELFF
TRBV6-1,NA,NA,TRBJ2-3,TGTGCCAGCAGTGAAGTTGGCCAGTACACAGATACGCAGTATTTT,CASSEVGQYTDTQYF
TRBV6-5,NA,NA,TRBJ2-2,TGTGCCACGACCGGGCTAGCGACCACCGGGGAGCTGTTTTTT,CATTGLATTGELFF
TRBV5-4,NA,TRBD1,TRBJ2-3,TGTGCCAGCAGCTTGCGGGACAGGGTCACAGATACGCAGTATTTT,CASSLRDRVTDTQYF
TRBV21-1,NA,NA,TRBJ2-7,TGTGCCAGCAGCAAAGCGGGGACTAGCGGAAGCTACGAGCAGTACTTC,CASSKAGTSGSYEQYF
TRBV7-9,NA,NA,TRBJ1-5,TGTGCCAGCAGCTGGGACGGGAATCAGCCCCAGCATTTT,CASSWDGNQPQHF
TRBV18,NA,TRBD1,TRBJ1-1,TGTGCCAGCTCACCAATCCGGGACAGTGACACTGAAGCTTTCTTT,CASSPIRDSDTEAFF
TRBV29-1,NA,NA,TRBJ1-2,TGCAGCGTTGCACTGTTATCGGATGGGTATGGCTACACCTTC,CSVALLSDGYGYTF
TRBV6-5,NA,NA,TRBJ2-2,TGTGCCAGCAGTTTCGACAGACGCGCGAACACCGGGGAGCTGTTTTTT,CASSFDRRANTGELFF
TRBV29-1,NA,NA,TRBJ2-2,TGCAGCGTTCTAAAGGGGGGGTACACCGGGGAGCTGTTTTTT,CSVLKGGYTGELFF
TRBV7-3,NA,NA,TRBJ2-7,TGTGCCAGCAGCTCGTCGGCGGGGTCTTCCTACGAGCAGTACTTC,CASSSSAGSSYEQYF
TRBV6-5,NA,TRBD2,TRBJ2-1,TGTGCCAGCAGTTCCGGCGGACTAGCGGCATACAATGAGCAGTTCTTC,CASSSGGLAAYNEQFF
TRBV6-5,NA,NA,TRBJ2-7,TGTGCCAGCAGTTACAAGTCAGGGGTACACTACGAGCAGTACTTC,CASSYKSGVHYEQYF
TRBV5-1,NA,NA,TRBJ1-1,TGCGCCAGCAGCTTGGGCGGAAGAGTGGCTTTCTTT,CASSLGGRVAFF
TRBV19,NA,TRBD1,TRBJ1-2,TGTGCCAGTAGTACCCCCCTAATCACGACAGGGGGGCACTATGGCTACACCTTC,CASSTPLITTGGHYGYTF
TRBV7-9,NA,TRBD2,TRBJ2-1,TGTGCCAGCAGCAGGGGACTAGCGGGTTACAATGAGCAGTTCTTC,CASSRGLAGYNEQFF
TRBV4-3,NA,NA,TRBJ1-1,TGCGCCAGCAGCCAAGATCTTCGGGGGACGGAAGCTTTCTTT,CASSQDLRGTEAFF
TRBV19,NA,NA,TRBJ2-1,TGTGCCAGTAAAAGTCGGTTTGACGGGTACTCCTACAATGAGCAGTTCTTC,CASKSRFDGYSYNEQFF
TRBV14,NA,TRBD1,TRBJ1-1,TGTGCCAGCAGACCCGCCGACAGGGTCCACGAAGCTTTCTTT,CASRPADRVHEAFF
TRBV6-6,NA,TRBD1,TRBJ1-5,TGTGCCAGCAGTTTGGGACAGGGCAATCAGCCCCAGCATTTT,CASSLGQGNQPQHF
TRBV28,NA,NA,TRBJ1-5,TGTGCCAGCAGTTTTGGGCCTAGCAATCAGCCCCAGCATTTT,CASSFGPSNQPQHF
TRBV30,NA,TRBD1,TRBJ1-1,TGTGCCGGAGAACAGGGGGTGAACACTGAAGCTTTCTTT,CAGEQGVNTEAFF
TRBV19,once,NA,TRBJ2-5,TGTGCCAGTAGTATGGGCAGGGCGCAAGAGACCCAGTACTTC,CASSMGRAQETQYF
TRBV5-4,NA,NA,TRBJ2-7,TGTGCCAGCAGCTTGGAGGTCGGTGAGCAGTACTTC,CASSLEVGEQYF
TRBV2,once,NA,TRBJ2-3,TGTGCCAGCATTATTGATACGGGGGCAGATACGCAGTATTTT,CASIIDTGADTQYF
TRBV7-3,NA,NA,TRBJ2-7,TGTGCCAGCAGCTTACTTGGCATCTACGACGAGCAGTACTTC,CASSLLGIYDEQYF
TRBV28,NA,NA,TRBJ1-5,TGTGCCAGCAGTCTCCGTCAAGGTAATCAGCCCCAGCATTTT,CASSLRQGNQPQHF
TRBV29-1,NA,TRBD2,TRBJ2-7,TGCAGCGCCCGACGGGGCGGTAGCGGGGTCTCCTACGAGCAGTACTTC,CSARRGGSGVSYEQYF
TRBV27,once,TRBD1,TRBJ1-2,TGTGCCAGCAGTCCGGGGACAGGCAAGGTAGACTTAGACGGCTACACCTTC,CASSPGTGKVDLDGYTF
TRBV5-1,NA,TRBD2,TRBJ2-1,TGCGCCAGCAGCCAGGGACTAGCGGGAGCTGAGCAGTTCTTC,CASSQGLAGAEQFF
TRBV7-9,NA,TRBD1,TRBJ2-2,TGTGCCAGCAGCGCCGGGACAGGGGGCGCAGGGCCCGGGGAGCTGTTTTTT,CASSAGTGGAGPGELFF
TRBV19,NA,TRBD1,TRBJ1-5,TGTGCCAGTAATTCACCGGGACAGGGTTGGCAGCCCCAGCATTTT,CASNSPGQGWQPQHF
TRBV2,NA,NA,TRBJ1-3,TGTGCCAGCAGTTCGGGACGGATATCTGGAAACACCATATATTTT,CASSSGRISGNTIYF
TRBV2,NA,TRBD1,TRBJ1-2,TGTGCCAGCAGGAGAGGGACAGCTAACTATGGCTACACCTTC,CASRRGTANYGYTF
TRBV7-8,NA,TRBD2,TRBJ2-1,TGTGCCAGCAGCCCAGGACTAGCGGAAAGCAATGAGCAGTTCTTC,CASSPGLAESNEQFF
TRBV28,NA,NA,TRBJ2-7,TGTGCCAGCAGCCAGGCGCCGGGGGCAGGGGAGCAGTACTTC,CASSQAPGAGEQYF
TRBV6-6,NA,TRBD1,TRBJ1-1,TGTGCCAGCAGTTTCGACAGGGGTGGGCGAGCTTTCTTT,CASSFDRGGRAFF
TRBV29-1,NA,TRBD2,TRBJ2-3,TGCAGCGTTTCGGGACTAGCGGAAATGGGGACAGATACGCAGTATTTT,CSVSGLAEMGTDTQYF
TRBV5-1,once,TRBD1,TRBJ1-2,TGCGCCAGCAACCGCGGCGGGACAGGGGAAGGCTACACCTTC,CASNRGGTGEGYTF
TRBV11-2,NA,TRBD1,TRBJ2-7,TGTGCCAGCAGCGTCCAGGGACAGGATCTCGGGCAGTACTTC,CASSVQGQDLGQYF
TRBV25-1,NA,NA,TRBJ1-4,TGTGCCAGCAGTGAACGTGCGTCGCCTAATGAAAAACTGTTTTTT,CASSERASPNEKLFF
TRBV7-8,NA,NA,TRBJ1-5,TGTGCCAGCACCGGGGGTTTGGGGGCTGACAATCAGCCCCAGCATTTT,CASTGGLGADNQPQHF
TRBV11-2,NA,NA,TRBJ2-2,TGTGCCAGCAGACACCCGGACAGTAGGAACACCGGGGAGCTGTTTTTT,CASRHPDSRNTGELFF
TRBV29-1,NA,TRBD2,TRBJ2-2,TGCAGCGCCGGGGGGGGCGGGAGCCCCGCCGGGGGAAGTACCGGGGAGCTGTTTTTT,CSAGGGGSPAGGSTGELFF
TRBV6-5,NA,NA,TRBJ2-3,TGTGCCAGCAGTTCCCGCCCGTCGGCTAGCACAGATACGCAGTATTTT,CASSSRPSASTDTQYF
TRBV28,NA,NA,TRBJ1-3,TGTGCCAGCCATATAGGGGGATTCGGGGGAAACACCATATATTTT,CASHIGGFGGNTIYF
TRBV7-9,NA,NA,TRBJ2-3,TGTGCCAGCAGCGTTGGCAGCACAGATACGCAGTATTTT,CASSVGSTDTQYF
TRBV19,NA,TRBD2,TRBJ2-2,TGTGCCAGTAGTACACTAGCGGGAGTCACCGGGGAGCTGTTTTTT,CASSTLAGVTGELFF
TRBV5-1,NA,NA,TRBJ1-2,TGCGCCAGCAGCTTCGCGGAGGAGGATGGCTACACCTTC,CASSFAEEDGYTF
TRBV7-8,NA,TRBD2,TRBJ2-5,TGTGCCAGCAGCTTACTTAGCGGGAGCCAAGAGACCCAGTACTTC,CASSLLSGSQETQYF